This T cell receptor (beta chain) was found in a study of cytomegalovirus exposure and HLA in healthy donors. The study's findings and limits: For cytomegalovirus status, the classifier reportedly gave diagnoses with high specificity and sensitivity.

With 60 Vbeta and 13 Jbeta primers, the PCR was carried out. The repertoire was sequenced with immunoSEQ multiplex PCR; TCRdb's copy has only in-frame clones and lacks some. The sample consists of about 180,000 clones, 70% to 80% of them appearing once. In the case of this clone: The antigen is undetermined.

Germline loops: CDR1 SGHTA, CDR2 FQGNSA. V was shortened by 4 bases and J by 7 bases, with 14 bases between the two germline ends. The length of the CDR3 is 13 residues. Sequencing was carried out using PBMCs. This TCR derives from a man aged 18 to 29 in good health and CMV-seronegative. The chain is built from TRBV7-2 and TRBJ2-7; D might be TRBD1 (5 bases). The CDR3: CASSSSPGLEQYF. For the CDR3, the DNA is TGTGCCAGCAGCTCCTCCCCAGGGCTGGAGCAGTACTTC.